This T cell receptor beta chain was sequenced during a study of T cell responses to AZD1222 COVID-19 vaccine (dated by TCRdb to the early 2020s). Notes on the research overall: AZD1222 recipients given second doses at about 4 weeks or at about 12 weeks were pooled, since spike-specific TCR depth and breadth were not found to differ between the two schedules. TCR sequencing covered some 240 trial participants: 207 given two doses of AZD1222 and 26 given two doses of MenACWY control vaccine. Enrollment into the trials was organized by age into subgroups of 18-55, 56-69 and 70-plus years, and those subgroups contained roughly 140, 27 and 60 TCR-sequenced participants, respectively.

As to this clone: Its target antigen remains unknown. No base quality information exists; no much larger clone differs at one position.

Trimming costs V 7 bases and J 10 bases, and their ends lie 16 bases apart. Sequences LGHNA (CDR1) and YNFKEQ (CDR2) are obtained from the germline V gene. Taken from cysteine to phenylalanine, the CDR3 has 13 residues. Just the 39-base CDR3 DNA is kept, in frame starting at base 1. What the authors observed across the whole study: Vaccine-associated CD4 TCRs spanned the whole spike protein, with dominant responses in regions 160-218 and 743-854. The 56-69-year group was small, and its depth increase did not reach significance, likely because of low power. Because no day 14 peak-response samples were available, repertoires were characterized only after the peak T cell response. Nearly half of unique spike-specific TCRs reportedly recognized epitopes outside regions mutated in the B.1.351 and B.1.1.7 variants. Conclusions about previously exposed vaccinees are limited, since just five or six AZD1222 recipients were seropositive for SARS-CoV-2 at baseline. A significant rise in spike-specific TCR breadth and depth was observed after two AZD1222 doses relative to day 0 and relative to MenACWY recipients. Participants were mostly white British and included more females than males, and it was suggested by the authors that clonal diversity may have been underestimated.

The CDR3 regions of human TCRbeta chains were analyzed by immunosequencing. As for the original processing: TCRs in the repertoires were compared against a reference library of SARS-CoV-2-specific TCRs that had been generated with the MIRA antigen-specificity platform. Breadth was defined as the fraction of unique TCRs that were SARS-CoV-2-associated, and depth was defined as the fraction of total T cells that were SARS-CoV-2-associated. Each spike-specific TCR was assigned to its reactive spike region and to a CD4 or CD8 class using the MIRA data. Log10-transformed breadth and depth values were compared by one-way ANOVA with Sidak's multiple comparisons tests. Sourced from immuneACCESS, this table was stored by TCRdb with only in-frame sequences that have V and J called. A share of the clones is absent; for the studies checked, an unresolved V gene accounts for under half, and the remainder has no known explanation. V, J and clone size are taken as reported in that table, and D and trimming were inferred from the DNA itself. For this sample the table gives around 180,000 clones, of which about 90% were detected only once. Around 2.6% of the sample is in the top ten clones.

Explained via the paper, the time point label denotes: baseline before first vaccination. Vaccinee samples were obtained from the UK trials COV001 and COV002, which included a single-blind randomized controlled phase 2/3 trial of AZD1222 (ChAdOx1 nCoV-19) in healthy adults. Trial participant PBMC samples were collected at day 0 and day 28 after the second dose for TCRbeta chain sequencing. The sample consisted of peripheral blood, taken on day 0 of AZD1222 vaccination. The origin of this receptor is an adult in good health. The chain links TRBV4-2 with TRBJ1-4, with TRBD1 perhaps the D gene, on 5 matching bases. This receptor has the CDR3 CASKGTARGKLFF. The DNA sequence is given as TGTGCCAGCAAAGGGACGGCACGGGGAAAACTGTTTTTT.